This paragraph reports one T cell receptor beta chain. The PCR made use of 60 Vbeta and 13 Jbeta primers. Profiled with immunoSEQ multiplex PCR; TCRdb holds only in-frame clones, not every one. The top ten hold roughly 1.2% of the sample, which has under 150,000 clones, about three quarters seen once. V was trimmed by 6 bases and J by 3 bases, leaving 9 bases between them. The germline CDR1 and CDR2 sequences are MDHEN and SYDVKM. The CDR3 extends over 12 amino acids. The sample originates from a study of cytomegalovirus exposure and HLA in healthy donors. The sequence was obtained from a male donor in good health and CMV-seropositive. The source material was PBMCs. The rearrangement uses TRBV28 and TRBJ2-7; D might be TRBD1 (5 bases). CDR3 nucleotide sequence: TGTGCCAGCAGCTATGACAGCTACGAGCAGTACTTC. Amino acid sequence: CASSYDSYEQYF.